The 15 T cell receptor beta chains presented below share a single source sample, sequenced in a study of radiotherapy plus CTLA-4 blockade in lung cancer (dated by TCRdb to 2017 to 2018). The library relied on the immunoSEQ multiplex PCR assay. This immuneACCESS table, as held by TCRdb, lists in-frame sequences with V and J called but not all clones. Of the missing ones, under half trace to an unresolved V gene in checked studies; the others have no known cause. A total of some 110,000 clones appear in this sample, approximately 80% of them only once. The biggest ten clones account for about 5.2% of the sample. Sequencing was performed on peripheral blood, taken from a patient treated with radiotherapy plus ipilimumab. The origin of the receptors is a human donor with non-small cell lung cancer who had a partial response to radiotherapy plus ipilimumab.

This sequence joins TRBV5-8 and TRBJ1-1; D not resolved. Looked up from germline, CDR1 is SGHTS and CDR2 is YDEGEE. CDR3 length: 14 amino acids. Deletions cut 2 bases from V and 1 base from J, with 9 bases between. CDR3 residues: CASSLLPGNTEAFF. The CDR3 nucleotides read TGTGCCAGCAGCTTATTGCCAGGGAACACTGAAGCTTTCTTT.

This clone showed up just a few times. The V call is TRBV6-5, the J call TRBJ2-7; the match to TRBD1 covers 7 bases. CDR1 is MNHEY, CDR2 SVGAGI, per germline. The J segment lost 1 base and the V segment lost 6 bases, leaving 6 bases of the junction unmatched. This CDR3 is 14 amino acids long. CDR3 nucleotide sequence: TGTGCCAGCAGACGAAGACAGGGATCCTACGAGCAGTACTTC. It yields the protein CASRRRQGSYEQYF.

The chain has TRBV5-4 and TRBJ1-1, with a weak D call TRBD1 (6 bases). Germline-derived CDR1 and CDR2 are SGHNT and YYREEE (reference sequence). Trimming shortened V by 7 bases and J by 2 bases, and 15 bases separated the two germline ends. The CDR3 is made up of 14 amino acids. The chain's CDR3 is CASRPGHLNTEAFF. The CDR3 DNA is TGTGCCAGCCGCCCGGGACACCTCAACACTGAAGCTTTCTTT.

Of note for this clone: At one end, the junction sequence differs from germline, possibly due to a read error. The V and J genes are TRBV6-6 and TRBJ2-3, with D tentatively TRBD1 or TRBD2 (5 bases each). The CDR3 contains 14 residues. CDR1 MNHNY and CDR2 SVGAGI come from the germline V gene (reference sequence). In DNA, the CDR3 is TGTGCCGGCAGTTACGGGGCTTACACAGATACGCAGTATTTT. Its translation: CAGSYGAYTDTQYF.

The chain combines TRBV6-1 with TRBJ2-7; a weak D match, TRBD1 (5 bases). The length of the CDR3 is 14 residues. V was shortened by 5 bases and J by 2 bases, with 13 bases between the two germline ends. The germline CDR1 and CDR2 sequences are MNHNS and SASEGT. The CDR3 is CASSWTNGPYEQYF. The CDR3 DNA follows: TGTGCCAGCAGTTGGACAAACGGCCCCTACGAGCAGTACTTC.

This CDR3 is CASSLRDRISNQPQHF. The DNA for the CDR3 is TGTGCCAGCAGCTTGCGAGACAGGATTAGCAATCAGCCCCAGCATTTT. The chain carries TRBV5-5 and TRBJ1-5; tentatively, D is TRBD1 (6 bases). Germline V CDR1 and CDR2: SGHKS, YYEKEE (reference sequence). V was pared by 1 base and J by 0 bases, with 11 bases between. The CDR3 covers 16 residues.

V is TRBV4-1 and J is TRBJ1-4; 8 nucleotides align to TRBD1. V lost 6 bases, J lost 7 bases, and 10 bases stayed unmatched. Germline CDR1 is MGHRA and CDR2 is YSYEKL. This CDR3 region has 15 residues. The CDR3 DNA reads TGCGCCAGCAGACTTACGGACAGGGAGGTTGAAAAACTGTTTTTT. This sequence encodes CASRLTDREVEKLFF.

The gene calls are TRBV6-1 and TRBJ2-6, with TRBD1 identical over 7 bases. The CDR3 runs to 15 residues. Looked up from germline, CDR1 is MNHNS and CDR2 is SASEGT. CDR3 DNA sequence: TGTGGCATTCGGGACAGCTCCTCTGGGGCCAACGTCCTGACTTTC. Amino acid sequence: CGIRDSSSGANVLTF.

CDR3 residues: CASRFGGRETQYF. The CDR3, as DNA: TGTGCCAGCAGATTCGGGGGGAGAGAGACCCAGTACTTC. The chain is built from TRBV28 and TRBJ2-5; TRBD2 aligns across 7 bases. Germline V gives CDR1 MDHEN, CDR2 SYDVKM. The CDR3 extends over 13 amino acids. V was clipped by 6 bases and J by 4 bases; unmatched bases: 5.

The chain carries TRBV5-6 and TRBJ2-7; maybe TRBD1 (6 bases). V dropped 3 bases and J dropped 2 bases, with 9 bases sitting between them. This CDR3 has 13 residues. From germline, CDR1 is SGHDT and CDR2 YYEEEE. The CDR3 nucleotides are TGTGCCAGCAGCTCCACAGGGACCTACGAGCAGTACTTC. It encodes CASSSTGTYEQYF.

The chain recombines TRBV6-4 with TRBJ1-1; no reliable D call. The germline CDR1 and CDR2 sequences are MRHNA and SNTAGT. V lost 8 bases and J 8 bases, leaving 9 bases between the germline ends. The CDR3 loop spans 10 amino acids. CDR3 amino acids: CASHTPEAFF. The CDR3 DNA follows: TGTGCCAGCCACACCCCCGAAGCTTTCTTT.

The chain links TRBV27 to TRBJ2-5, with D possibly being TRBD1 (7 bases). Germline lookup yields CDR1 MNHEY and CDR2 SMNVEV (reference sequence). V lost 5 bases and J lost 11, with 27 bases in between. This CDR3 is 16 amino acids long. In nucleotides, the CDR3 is TGTGCCAGCAGTCAGCAAACCGGGACAGCCGTACGGGAGCAGTACTTC. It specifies CASSQQTGTAVREQYF.

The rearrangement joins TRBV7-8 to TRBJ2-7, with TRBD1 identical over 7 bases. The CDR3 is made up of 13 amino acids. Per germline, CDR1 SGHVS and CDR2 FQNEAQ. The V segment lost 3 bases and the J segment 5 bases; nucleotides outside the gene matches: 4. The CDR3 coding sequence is TGTGCCAGCAGCTTCCCCGGGACAGACGAGCAGTACTTC. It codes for CASSFPGTDEQYF.

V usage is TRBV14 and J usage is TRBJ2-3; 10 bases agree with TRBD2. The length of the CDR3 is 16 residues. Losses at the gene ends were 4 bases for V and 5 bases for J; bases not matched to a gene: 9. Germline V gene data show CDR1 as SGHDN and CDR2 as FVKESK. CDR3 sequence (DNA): TGTGCCAGCAGCCGATTAGCGGGAGGTTTTAGAGATACGCAGTATTTT. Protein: CASSRLAGGFRDTQYF.

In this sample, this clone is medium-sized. The CDR3 DNA sequence: TGTGCCAGCAGTTCCCGGGAGTACCAAGAGACCCAGTACTTC. Protein: CASSSREYQETQYF. This chain connects TRBV6-5 to TRBJ2-5; D perhaps matches TRBD2 (6 bases). V lost 4 bases and J 0 bases, leaving 9 bases between the germline ends. Germline V lookup: CDR1 MNHEY, CDR2 SVGAGI. The CDR3 consists of 14 residues.